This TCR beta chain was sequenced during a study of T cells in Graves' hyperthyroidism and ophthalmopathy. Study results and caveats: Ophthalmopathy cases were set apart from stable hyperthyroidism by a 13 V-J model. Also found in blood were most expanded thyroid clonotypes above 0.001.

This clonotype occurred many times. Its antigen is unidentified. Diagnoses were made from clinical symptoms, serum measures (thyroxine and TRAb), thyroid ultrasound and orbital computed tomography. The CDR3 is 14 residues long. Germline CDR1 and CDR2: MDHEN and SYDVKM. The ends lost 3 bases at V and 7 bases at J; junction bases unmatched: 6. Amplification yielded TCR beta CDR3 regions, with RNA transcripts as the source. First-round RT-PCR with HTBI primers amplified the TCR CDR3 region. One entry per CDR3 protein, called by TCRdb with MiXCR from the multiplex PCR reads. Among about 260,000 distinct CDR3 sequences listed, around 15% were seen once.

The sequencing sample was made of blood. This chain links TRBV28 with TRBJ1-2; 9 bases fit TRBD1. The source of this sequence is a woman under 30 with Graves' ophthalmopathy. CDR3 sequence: CASSFEQGAGGYTF. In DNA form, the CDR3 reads TGTGCCAGCAGTTTTGAACAGGGGGCTGGTGGCTACACCTTC.